This T cell receptor beta chain originates from a study of CD8+CD57+ T cells in acquired aplastic anemia. Researchers used genomic DNA as the template to profile TCR beta VDJ and CDR3. MiXCR was run by TCRdb on the reads, yielding one entry per CDR3 protein. The sample records around 430,000 distinct CDR3 sequences, roughly a third being singletons. This clonotype has a count of ten or more. The trim removed 9 bases at V and 1 base at J, leaving 9 bases unmatched. This CDR3 region has 17 residues. Germline CDR1 LNHDA, CDR2 SQIVND (reference sequence). Patients chosen for sequencing had shown CD8+CD57+ cell expansion by flow cytometry. The study sampled blood from patients who had received no therapy.

This receptor was identified in a human donor with aplastic anemia. Sequencing input: sorted CD4+, CD8+, or CD8+CD57+ T cells (not recorded which) from PBMCs. The chain links TRBV19 to TRBJ2-3, with 14 bases lining up with TRBD2. CDR3 in DNA: TGTGCCAGCAGACTAGCGGGAGGGCCGTCGGGCACAGATACGCAGTATTTT. Its translation is CASRLAGGPSGTDTQYF.